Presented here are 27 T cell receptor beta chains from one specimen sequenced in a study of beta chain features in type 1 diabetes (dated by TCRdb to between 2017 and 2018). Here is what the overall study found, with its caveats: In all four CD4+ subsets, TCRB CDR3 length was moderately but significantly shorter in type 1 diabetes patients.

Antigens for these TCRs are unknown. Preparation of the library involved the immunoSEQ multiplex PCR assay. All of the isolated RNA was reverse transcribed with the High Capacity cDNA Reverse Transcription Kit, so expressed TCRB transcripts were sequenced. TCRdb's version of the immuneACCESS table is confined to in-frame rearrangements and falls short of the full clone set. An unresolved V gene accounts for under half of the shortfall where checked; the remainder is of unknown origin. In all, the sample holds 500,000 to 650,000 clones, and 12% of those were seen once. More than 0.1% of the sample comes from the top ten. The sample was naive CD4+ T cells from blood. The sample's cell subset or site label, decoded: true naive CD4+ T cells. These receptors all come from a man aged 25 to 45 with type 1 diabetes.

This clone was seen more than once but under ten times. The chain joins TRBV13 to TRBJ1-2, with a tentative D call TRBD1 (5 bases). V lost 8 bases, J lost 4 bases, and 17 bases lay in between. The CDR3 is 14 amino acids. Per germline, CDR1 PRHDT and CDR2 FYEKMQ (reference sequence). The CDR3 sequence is CASLRKGLVYGYTF. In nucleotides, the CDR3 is TGTGCCAGCTTAAGGAAGGGGCTGGTCTATGGCTACACCTTC.

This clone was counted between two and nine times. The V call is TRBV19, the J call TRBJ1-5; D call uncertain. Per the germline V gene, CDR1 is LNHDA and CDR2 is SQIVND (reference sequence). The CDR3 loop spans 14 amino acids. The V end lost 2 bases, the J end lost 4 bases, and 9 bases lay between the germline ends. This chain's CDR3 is CASSISGGNQPQHF. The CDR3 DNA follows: TGTGCCAGTAGTATATCCGGTGGAAATCAGCCCCAGCATTTT. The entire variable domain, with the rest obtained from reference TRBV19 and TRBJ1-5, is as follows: DGGITQSPKYLFRKEGQNVTLSCEQNLNHDAMYWYRQDPGQGLRLIYYSQIVNDFQKGDIAEGYSVSREKKESFPLTVTSAQKNPTAFYLCASSISGGNQPQHFGDGTRLSIL.

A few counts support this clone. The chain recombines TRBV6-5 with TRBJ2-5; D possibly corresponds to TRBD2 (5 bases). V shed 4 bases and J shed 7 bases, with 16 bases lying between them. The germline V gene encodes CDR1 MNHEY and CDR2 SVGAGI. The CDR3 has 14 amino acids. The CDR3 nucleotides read TGTGCCAGCAGTTTACCAGGCCGAGAGGGGACCCAGTACTTC. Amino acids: CASSLPGREGTQYF.

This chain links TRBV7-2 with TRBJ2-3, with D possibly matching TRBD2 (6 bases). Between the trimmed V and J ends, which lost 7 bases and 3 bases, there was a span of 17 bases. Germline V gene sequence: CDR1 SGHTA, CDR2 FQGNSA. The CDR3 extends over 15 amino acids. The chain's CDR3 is CASTVGVGGTDTQYF. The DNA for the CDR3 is TGTGCCAGCACTGTCGGGGTCGGGGGTACAGATACGCAGTATTTT.

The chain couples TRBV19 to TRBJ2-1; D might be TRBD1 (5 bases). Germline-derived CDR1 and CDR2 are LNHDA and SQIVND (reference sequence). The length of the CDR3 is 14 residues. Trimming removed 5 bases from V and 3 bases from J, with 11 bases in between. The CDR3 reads CASSSGRDYNEQFF. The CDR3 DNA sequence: TGTGCCAGTAGTTCGGGCAGGGACTACAATGAGCAGTTCTTC.

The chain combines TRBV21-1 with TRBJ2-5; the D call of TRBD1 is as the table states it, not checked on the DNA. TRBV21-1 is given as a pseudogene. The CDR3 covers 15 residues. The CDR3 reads CASSLGQGKGETQYF. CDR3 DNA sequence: TGTGCCAGCAGCCTTGGACAGGGTAAAGGAGAGACCCAGTACTTC.

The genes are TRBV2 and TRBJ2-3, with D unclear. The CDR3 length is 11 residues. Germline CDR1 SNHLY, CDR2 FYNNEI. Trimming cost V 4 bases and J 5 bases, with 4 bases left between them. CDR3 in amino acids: CASSAGDTQYF. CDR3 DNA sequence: TGTGCCAGCAGTGCGGGAGATACGCAGTATTTT.

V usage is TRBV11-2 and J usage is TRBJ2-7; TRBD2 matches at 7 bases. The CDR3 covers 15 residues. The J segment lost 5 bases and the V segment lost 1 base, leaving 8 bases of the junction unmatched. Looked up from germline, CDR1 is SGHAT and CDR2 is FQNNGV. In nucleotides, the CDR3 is TGTGCCAGCAGCTTAGTCCTACTAGCGTTTGACGAGCAGTACTTC. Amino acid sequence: CASSLVLLAFDEQYF.

CDR3 sequence: CASSLGGPNQPQHF. In DNA form, the CDR3 reads TGTGCCAGCAGCTTGGGCGGCCCAAATCAGCCCCAGCATTTT. This chain uses TRBV5-6 with TRBJ1-5; D gene unclear. Germline V gene lookup returns CDR1 SGHDT and CDR2 YYEEEE. Trimming shortened V by 0 bases and J by 4 bases, and 8 bases separated the two germline ends. This CDR3 region has 14 residues.

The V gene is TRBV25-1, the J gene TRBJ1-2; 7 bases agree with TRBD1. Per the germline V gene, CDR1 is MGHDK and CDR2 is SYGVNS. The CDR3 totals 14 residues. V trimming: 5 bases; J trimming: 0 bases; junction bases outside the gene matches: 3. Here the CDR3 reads CASSNRGANYGYTF. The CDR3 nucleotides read TGTGCCAGCAGTAACAGGGGAGCTAACTATGGCTACACCTTC.

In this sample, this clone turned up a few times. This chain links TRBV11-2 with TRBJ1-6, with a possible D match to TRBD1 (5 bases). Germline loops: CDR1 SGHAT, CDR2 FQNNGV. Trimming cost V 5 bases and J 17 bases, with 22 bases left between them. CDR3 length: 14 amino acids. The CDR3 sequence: CASSVGVGQWDFHF. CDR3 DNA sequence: TGTGCCAGCAGCGTGGGAGTTGGACAATGGGATTTCCACTTT.

The CDR3 nucleotides are TGCGCCAGCAGCCAAGAAGAACCATGGACCGTTGGCGTCACCGGGGAGCTGTTTTTT. This encodes CASSQEEPWTVGVTGELFF. The chain carries TRBV4-3 and TRBJ2-2, with D unresolved. Trimming removed 0 bases at V and 4 bases at J, with 21 bases between. This CDR3 is 19 amino acids long. Germline lookup yields CDR1 LGHNA and CDR2 YSLEER.

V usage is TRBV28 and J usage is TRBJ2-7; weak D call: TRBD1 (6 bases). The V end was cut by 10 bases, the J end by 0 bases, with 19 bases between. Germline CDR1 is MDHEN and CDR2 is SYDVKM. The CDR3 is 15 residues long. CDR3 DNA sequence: TGTGCCACCCAACGATCGACAGGAAGCTCCTACGAGCAGTACTTC. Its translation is CATQRSTGSSYEQYF.

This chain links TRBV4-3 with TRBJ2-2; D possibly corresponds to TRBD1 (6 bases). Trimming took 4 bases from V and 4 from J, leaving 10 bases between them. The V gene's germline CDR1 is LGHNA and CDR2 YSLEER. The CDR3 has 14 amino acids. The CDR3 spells CASSRGGTTGELFF. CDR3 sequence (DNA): TGCGCCAGCAGCCGAGGGGGTACCACCGGGGAGCTGTTTTTT.

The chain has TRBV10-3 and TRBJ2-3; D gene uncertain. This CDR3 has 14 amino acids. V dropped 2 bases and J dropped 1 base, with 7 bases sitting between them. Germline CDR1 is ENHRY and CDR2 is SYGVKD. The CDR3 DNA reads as TGTGCCATCAGTGAGAACGTACGCACAGATACGCAGTATTTT. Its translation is CAISENVRTDTQYF.

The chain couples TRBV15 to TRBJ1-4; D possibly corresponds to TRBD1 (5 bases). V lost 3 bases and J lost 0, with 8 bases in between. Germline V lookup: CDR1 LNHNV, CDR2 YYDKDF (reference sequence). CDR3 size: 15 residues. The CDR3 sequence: CATSSDRATNEKLFF. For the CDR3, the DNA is TGTGCCACCAGCAGCGACAGAGCAACTAATGAAAAACTGTTTTTT.

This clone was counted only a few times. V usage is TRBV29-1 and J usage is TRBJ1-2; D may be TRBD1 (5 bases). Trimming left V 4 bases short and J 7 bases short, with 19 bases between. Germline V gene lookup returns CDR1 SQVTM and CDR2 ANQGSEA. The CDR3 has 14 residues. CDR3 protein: CSVGEPTGQGGYTF. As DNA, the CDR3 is TGCAGCGTTGGCGAACCCACGGGGCAGGGTGGCTACACCTTC.

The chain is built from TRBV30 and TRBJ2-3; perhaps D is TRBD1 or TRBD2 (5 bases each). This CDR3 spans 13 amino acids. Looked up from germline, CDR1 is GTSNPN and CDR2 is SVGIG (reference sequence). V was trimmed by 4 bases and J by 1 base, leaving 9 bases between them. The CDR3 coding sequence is TGTGCCTGGACCGGGGCCGGCACAGATACGCAGTATTTT. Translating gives CAWTGAGTDTQYF.

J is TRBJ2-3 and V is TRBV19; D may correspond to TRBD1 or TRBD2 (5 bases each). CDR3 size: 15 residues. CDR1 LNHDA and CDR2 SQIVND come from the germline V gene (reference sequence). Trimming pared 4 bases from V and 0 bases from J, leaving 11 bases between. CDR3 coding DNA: TGTGCCAGTAGTAAAGGGACCTTAAGCACAGATACGCAGTATTTT. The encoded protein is CASSKGTLSTDTQYF.

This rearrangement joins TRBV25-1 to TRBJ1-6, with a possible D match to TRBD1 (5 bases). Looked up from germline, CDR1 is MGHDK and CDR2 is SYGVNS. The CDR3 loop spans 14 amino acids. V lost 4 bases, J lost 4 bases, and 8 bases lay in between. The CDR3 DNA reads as TGTGCCAGCAGTGCTCGGGGGTATAATTCACCCCTCCACTTT. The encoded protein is CASSARGYNSPLHF. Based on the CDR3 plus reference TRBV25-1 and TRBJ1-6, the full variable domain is EADIYQTPRYLVIGTGKKITLECSQTMGHDKMYWYQQDPGMELHLIHYSYGVNSTEKGDLSSESTVSRIRTEHFPLTLESARPSHTSQYLCASSARGYNSPLHFGNGTRLTVT.

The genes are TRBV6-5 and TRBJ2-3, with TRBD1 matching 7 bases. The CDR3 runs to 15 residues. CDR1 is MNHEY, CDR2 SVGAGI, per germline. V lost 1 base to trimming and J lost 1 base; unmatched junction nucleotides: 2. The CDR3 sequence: CASSYWGQRTDTQYF. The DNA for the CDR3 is TGTGCCAGCAGTTACTGGGGACAGCGCACAGATACGCAGTATTTT.

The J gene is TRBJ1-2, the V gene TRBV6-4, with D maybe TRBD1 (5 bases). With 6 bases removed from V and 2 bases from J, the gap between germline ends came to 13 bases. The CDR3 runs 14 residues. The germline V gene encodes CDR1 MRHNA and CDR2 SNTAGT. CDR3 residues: CASSPGSPNYGYTF. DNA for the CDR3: TGTGCCAGCAGCCCAGGGTCCCCCAACTATGGCTACACCTTC.

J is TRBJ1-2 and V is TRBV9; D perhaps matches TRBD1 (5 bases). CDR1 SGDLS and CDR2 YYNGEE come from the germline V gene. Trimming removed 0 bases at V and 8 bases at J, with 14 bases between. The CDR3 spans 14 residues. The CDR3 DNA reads TGTGCCAGCAGCGTAGTCCCCCCATACAGGGGCTACACCTTC. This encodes CASSVVPPYRGYTF. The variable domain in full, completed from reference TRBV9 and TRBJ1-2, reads DSGVTQTPKHLITATGQRVTLRCSPRSGDLSVYWYQQSLDQGLQFLIQYYNGEERAKGNILERFSAQQFPDLHSELNLSSLELGDSALYFCASSVVPPYRGYTFGSGTRLTVV.

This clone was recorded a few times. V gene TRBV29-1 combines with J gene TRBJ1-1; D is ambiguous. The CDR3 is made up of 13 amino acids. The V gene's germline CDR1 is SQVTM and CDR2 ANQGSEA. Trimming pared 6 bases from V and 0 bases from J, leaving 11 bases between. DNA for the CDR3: TGCAGCGTGAGGGTATTGGTGAACACTGAAGCTTTCTTT. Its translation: CSVRVLVNTEAFF.

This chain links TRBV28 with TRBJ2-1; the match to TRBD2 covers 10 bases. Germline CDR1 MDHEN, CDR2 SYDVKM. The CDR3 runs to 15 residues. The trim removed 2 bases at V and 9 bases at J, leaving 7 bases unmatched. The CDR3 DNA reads TGTGCCAGCAGTTTAGTAGCGGGGGGAGGGAGTGAGCAGTTCTTC. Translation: CASSLVAGGGSEQFF.

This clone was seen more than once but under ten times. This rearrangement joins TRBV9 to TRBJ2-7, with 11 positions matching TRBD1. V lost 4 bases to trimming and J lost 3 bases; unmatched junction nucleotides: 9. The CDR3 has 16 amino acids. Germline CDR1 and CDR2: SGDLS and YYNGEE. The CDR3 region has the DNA TGTGCCAGCAGCTTTGGACAGGGGGCGTCTCACTACGAGCAGTACTTC. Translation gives CASSFGQGASHYEQYF.

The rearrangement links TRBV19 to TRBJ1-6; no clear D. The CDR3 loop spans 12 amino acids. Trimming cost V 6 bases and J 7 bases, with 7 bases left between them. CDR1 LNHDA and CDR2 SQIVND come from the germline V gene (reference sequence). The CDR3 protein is CASSPENSPLHF. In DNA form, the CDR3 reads TGTGCCAGTAGCCCAGAGAATTCACCCCTCCACTTT.